Below, one T cell receptor beta chain is given with its context. This clone was detected only once. No antigen is known for it. It has no much larger one-base neighbor in the sample; base qualities were not kept. The immunoSEQ assay, a bias-controlled multiplex PCR with V- and J-specific primers, was used to amplify TCR beta CDR3 regions from genomic DNA. In a second PCR step, a proprietary barcode and Illumina adapter sequences were attached to the CDR3 amplicons. CDR3 libraries were sequenced on an Illumina MiSeq instrument. In the authors' own workflow: Export and quality control were handled in immunoSEQ Analyzer 3.0, while downstream analyses relied on R Bioconductor and Immunarch. Only productive rearrangements within the normalized downsampled data set were used in the calculation of repertoire metrics. In the normalized cohort, clonotypes with more than 5 templates were defined as pathologically expanded. The Inverse Simpson Index was used to measure repertoire diversity. The non-normalized data set was used for CMV-specificity analyses so that all clonotypes could be captured. TCRdb took this table from immuneACCESS and kept in-frame rearrangements with V and J called. Such tables lack part of the clones; where checked against another copy, unresolved V genes explain under half of the gap, and the rest is unexplained. The V and J calls and clone size are taken from that table; D and trimming were inferred from the DNA. For this sample the table gives about 69,000 clones, of which about 94% were detected only once. Approximately 1.5% of the sample comes from the top ten.

This sample is part of a study of T cell clonotyping in hematopoietic cell transplantation (dated by TCRdb to the early 2020s). About the full investigation: The study collected 130 or so blood samples from about 40 consecutive transplant recipients and their related donors. Recruitment of patients was conducted between late 2015 and January 2017, and follow-up was continued until late 2020 or death.

Related transplant donors provided blood samples for TCR beta sequencing. Nuclei Lysis Solution was used to extract genomic DNA from fresh or cryopreserved unfractionated peripheral blood mononuclear cells. Paper-wide results and their limitations: Broader TCR repertoire diversity after transplant was predicted by Inverse Simpson Index values from donors and from recipients before transplant. The sample size was limited and the cells went unsorted, which meant the CD4 and CD8 repertoire contributions could not be told apart. Overlap with donor repertoires was found for only a small fraction of recipient repertoires, with over 95% found to appear de novo at the given depth. After transplant, TCR diversity in recipients dropped, and pathologically expanded clonotypes climbed progressively between day 30 and day 180.

V loses 0 bases at its end and J loses 2 bases; junction bases beyond the gene matches: 10. The germline V gene specifies SGHDN as CDR1 and FVKESK as CDR2. The CDR3, cysteine through phenylalanine, is 18 amino acids long. Only CDR3 DNA remains: 54 bases, in frame from the first base. The specimen sequenced was peripheral blood mononuclear cells. Rearrangement joined TRBV14 to TRBJ1-2, and 9 junctional nucleotides match TRBD1. The clonotype comes from a man in his forties or fifties in good health. Some clones in this sample may be carry-over from other donors' samples. The CDR3 reads as follows: CASSQDWAGTGGNYGYTF. In nucleotides, the sequence is TGTGCCAGCAGCCAAGATTGGGCTGGAACAGGGGGCAACTATGGCTACACCTTC.